The rows below give T cell receptor beta chains drawn from one sample of a study of molecular identifiers for immune sequencing clone quantification. Via MiXCR, TCRdb re-called the PCR reads, giving one row per CDR3 protein. Here the sample spans some 680,000 distinct CDR3 sequences, about 25% being singletons. Source material: naive CD8+ T cells from blood, with Jurkat cell RNA spiked in. These receptors were taken from a human donor in good health. Some libraries in this study had Jurkat cell RNA spiked in. The CDR3 runs from the conserved cysteine through the conserved F or W. The D gene is left open where the match is weak. Only some rows state a clone size, as once, few, many or a class for expanded clones.

TRBJ2-1 | TRBV19 | 14 | few | TRBD1 | CASSIFPGGDEQFF | TGTGCCAGTAGTATCTTCCCAGGGGGTGATGAGCAGTTCTTC
TRBJ2-2 | TRBV27 | 13 | many | . | CASSLRGAGELFF | TGTGCCAGCAGTTTAAGAGGCGCCGGGGAGCTGTTTTTT
TRBJ2-7 | TRBV20-1 | 16 | few | TRBD1 | CSARGSRDRVFYEQYF | TGCAGTGCTAGAGGGAGCCGGGACAGGGTCTTCTACGAGCAGTACTTC
TRBJ1-5 | TRBV30 | 14 | . | TRBD1 | CAWSTGIAIQPQHF | TGTGCCTGGTCGACAGGGATAGCTATTCAGCCCCAGCATTTT
TRBJ1-1 | TRBV15 | 16 | . | TRBD1 | CATSTQTDRGSTEALF | TGTGCCACCAGCACCCAAACTGACAGGGGGTCGACTGAAGCTCTCTTT
TRBJ2-3 | TRBV12-3/TRBV12-4 | 18 | . | TRBD2 | CASSLKPPGLAFADTQYF | TGTGCCAGCAGTTTAAAGCCTCCGGGACTAGCTTTCGCAGATACGCAGTATTTT
TRBJ1-1 | TRBV5-6 | 15 | many | . | CASSLYRALNTEAFF | TGTGCCAGCAGCCTATACAGGGCCCTGAACACTGAAGCTTTCTTT
TRBJ1-6 | TRBV19 | 14 | few | . | CASSPMGGNSPLHF | TGTGCCAGTAGTCCTATGGGAGGAAATTCACCCCTCCACTTT
TRBJ1-1 | TRBV12-3/TRBV12-4 | 13 | . | . | CAGSLEYSGEAFF | TGTGCCGGCAGTTTAGAATACTCAGGGGAAGCTTTCTTT
TRBJ2-7 | TRBV7-9 | 13 | many | . | CASSLADLTEQYF | TGTGCCAGCAGCTTAGCGGACCTTACCGAGCAGTACTTC
TRBJ2-7 | TRBV30 | 13 | . | . | CAQQGGVPYEQYF | TGTGCCCAACAGGGGGGGGTCCCCTACGAGCAGTACTTC
TRBJ2-7 | TRBV19 | 14 | few | . | CASTSGPKPHEQYF | TGTGCCAGTACATCCGGGCCGAAACCCCACGAGCAGTACTTC
TRBJ2-6 | TRBV4-1 | 18 | many | . | CASSLPSGSSSGANVLTF | TGCGCCAGCAGCCTACCCTCCGGCAGTAGCTCTGGGGCCAACGTCCTGACTTTC
TRBJ2-1 | TRBV12-3/TRBV12-4 | 15 | many | TRBD2 | CASSSGTSFYNEQFF | TGTGCCAGCAGTTCCGGGACTAGCTTTTACAATGAGCAGTTCTTC
TRBJ1-2 | TRBV27 | 12 | . | . | CASSSGDYGYTF | TGTGCCAGTTCCTCAGGAGACTATGGCTACACCTTC
TRBJ2-5 | TRBV6-5 | 16 | few | TRBD2 | CASSQRGGRAVETQYF | TGTGCCAGCAGTCAGAGGGGCGGGAGGGCCGTAGAGACCCAGTACTTC
TRBJ1-1 | TRBV28 | 15 | . | . | CASSLYGEEADEAFF | TGTGCCAGCAGTCTCTATGGGGAGGAAGCGGACGAAGCTTTCTTT
TRBJ1-1 | TRBV7-9 | 15 | . | TRBD1 | CASSLDVGDRAEAFF | TGTGCCAGCAGCTTAGATGTGGGGGACAGGGCTGAAGCTTTCTTT
TRBJ2-7 | TRBV11-2 | 14 | few | . | CASSLAVGGDEQYF | TGTGCCAGCAGCTTAGCAGTCGGGGGAGATGAGCAGTACTTC
TRBJ2-7 | TRBV7-9 | 14 | few | TRBD2 | CASSSSGTLYEQYF | TGTGCCAGCAGCTCAAGCGGGACCCTCTACGAGCAGTACTTC
TRBJ2-3 | TRBV9 | 18 | few | TRBD2 | CASSVGSGGGLSTDTQYF | TGTGCCAGCAGCGTAGGATCGGGGGGAGGGCTGAGCACAGATACGCAGTATTTT
TRBJ2-7 | TRBV20-1 | 15 | once | TRBD1 | CSAIQTDRGTHEQYF | TGCAGTGCTATTCAAACTGACAGGGGTACCCACGAGCAGTACTTC
TRBJ2-5 | TRBV7-9 | 13 | . | TRBD1 | CASSQGAWETQYF | TGTGCCAGCAGTCAGGGGGCTTGGGAGACCCAGTACTTC
TRBJ1-1 | TRBV7-2 | 15 | many | . | CASNGGARVNTEAFF | TGTGCCAGCAATGGGGGGGCGCGGGTGAACACTGAAGCTTTCTTT
TRBJ1-5 | TRBV2 | 16 | many | . | CASSPWGASSNQPQHF | TGTGCCAGCAGTCCCTGGGGGGCCAGTAGCAATCAGCCCCAGCATTTT
TRBJ2-7 | TRBV5-5 | 14 | many | TRBD1 | CASIPSTGGYEQYF | TGTGCCAGCATCCCGTCGACAGGGGGCTACGAGCAGTACTTC
TRBJ2-1 | TRBV10-1 | 14 | . | . | CASSRDSLYNEQFF | TGCGCCAGCTCGCGGGACAGCCTCTACAATGAGCAGTTCTTC
TRBJ2-3 | TRBV6-2/TRBV6-3 | 15 | few | TRBD2 | CASSAGRGSTDTQYF | TGTGCCAGCAGCGCCGGGAGGGGTAGCACAGATACGCAGTATTTT
TRBJ2-5 | TRBV2 | 14 | many | . | CASSEEAGQETQYF | TGTGCCAGCAGCGAAGAGGCTGGGCAAGAGACCCAGTACTTC